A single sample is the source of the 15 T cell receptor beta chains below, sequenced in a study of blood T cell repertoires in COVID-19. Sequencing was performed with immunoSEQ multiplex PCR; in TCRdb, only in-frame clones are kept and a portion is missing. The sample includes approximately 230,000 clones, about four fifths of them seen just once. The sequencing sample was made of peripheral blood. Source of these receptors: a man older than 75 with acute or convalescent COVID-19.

The CDR3 spells CASSQVRQRGGYNEQFF. The CDR3 nucleotides are TGTGCCAGCAGCCAAGTTCGGCAGCGGGGGGGGTACAATGAGCAGTTCTTC. V gene TRBV3-1 (or the pseudogene TRBV3-2) combines with J gene TRBJ2-1, with 10 bases aligning to TRBD2. Germline V gene sequence: CDR1 LGHDT, CDR2 YNNKEL (reference sequence). This CDR3 has 17 residues. V lost 1 base, J lost 4 bases, and 7 bases stayed unmatched.

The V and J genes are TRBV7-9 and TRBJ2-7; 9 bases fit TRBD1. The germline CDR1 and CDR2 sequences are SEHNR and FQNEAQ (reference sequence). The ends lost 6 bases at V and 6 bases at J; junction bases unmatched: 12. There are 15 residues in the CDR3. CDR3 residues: CASRAPGTGPTEQYF. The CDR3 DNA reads TGTGCCAGCAGGGCACCCGGGACAGGGCCTACCGAGCAGTACTTC.

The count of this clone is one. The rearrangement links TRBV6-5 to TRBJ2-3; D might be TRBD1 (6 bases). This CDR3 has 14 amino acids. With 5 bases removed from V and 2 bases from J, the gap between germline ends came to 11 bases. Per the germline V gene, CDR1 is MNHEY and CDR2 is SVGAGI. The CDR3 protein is CASSRTAYTDTQYF. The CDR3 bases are TGTGCCAGCAGTCGGACAGCCTACACAGATACGCAGTATTTT.

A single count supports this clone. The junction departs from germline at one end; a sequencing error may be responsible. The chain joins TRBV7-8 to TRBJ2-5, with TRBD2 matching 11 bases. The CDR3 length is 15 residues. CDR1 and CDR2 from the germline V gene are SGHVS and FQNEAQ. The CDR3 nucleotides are TGTGCCAGCAGCCTAGCGGGAGGCGGGGGGGAGACCCAGTACTTC. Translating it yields CASSLAGGGGETQYF.

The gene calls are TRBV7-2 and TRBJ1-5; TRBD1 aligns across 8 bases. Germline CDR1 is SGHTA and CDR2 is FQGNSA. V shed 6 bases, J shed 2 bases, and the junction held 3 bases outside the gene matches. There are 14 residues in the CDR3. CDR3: CASSLDRGNQPQHF. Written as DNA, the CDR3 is TGTGCCAGCAGTTTGGACAGGGGCAATCAGCCCCAGCATTTT.

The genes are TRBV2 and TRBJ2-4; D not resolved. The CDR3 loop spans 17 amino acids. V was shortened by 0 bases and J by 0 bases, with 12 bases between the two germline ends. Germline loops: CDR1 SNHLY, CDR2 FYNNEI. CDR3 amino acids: CASSEAVRGLAKNIQYF. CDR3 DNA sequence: TGTGCCAGCAGTGAAGCGGTGAGAGGTTTAGCCAAAAACATTCAGTACTTC.

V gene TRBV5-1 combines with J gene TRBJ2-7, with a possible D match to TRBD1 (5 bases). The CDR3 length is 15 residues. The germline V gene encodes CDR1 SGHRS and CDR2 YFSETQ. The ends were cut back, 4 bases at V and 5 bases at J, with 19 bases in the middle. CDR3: CASSPFRQGIHEQYF. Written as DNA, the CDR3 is TGCGCCAGCAGCCCTTTCAGGCAGGGTATCCACGAGCAGTACTTC.

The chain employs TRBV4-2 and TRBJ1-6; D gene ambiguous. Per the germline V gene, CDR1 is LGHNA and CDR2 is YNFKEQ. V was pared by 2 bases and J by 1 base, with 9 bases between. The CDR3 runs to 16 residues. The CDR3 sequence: CASSQNFGSYNSPLHF. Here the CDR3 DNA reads TGTGCCAGCAGCCAAAACTTCGGGTCCTATAATTCACCCCTCCACTTT.

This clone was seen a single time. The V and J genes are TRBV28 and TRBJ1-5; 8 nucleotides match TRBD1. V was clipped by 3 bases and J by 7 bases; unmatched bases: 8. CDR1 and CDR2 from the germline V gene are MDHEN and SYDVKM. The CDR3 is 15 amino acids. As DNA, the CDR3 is TGTGCCAGCAGTTTGCCCGACAGGGGACAGCAGCCCCAGCATTTT. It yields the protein CASSLPDRGQQPQHF.

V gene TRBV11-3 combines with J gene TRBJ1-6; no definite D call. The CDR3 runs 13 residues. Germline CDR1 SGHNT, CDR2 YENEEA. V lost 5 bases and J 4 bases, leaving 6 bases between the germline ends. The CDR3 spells CASSPGYNSPLHF. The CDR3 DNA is TGTGCCAGCAGCCCGGGATATAATTCACCCCTCCACTTT.

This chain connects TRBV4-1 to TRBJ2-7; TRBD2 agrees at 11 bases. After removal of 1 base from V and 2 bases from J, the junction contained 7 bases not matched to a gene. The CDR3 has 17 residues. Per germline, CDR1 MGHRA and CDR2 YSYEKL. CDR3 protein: CASSQATTSGSPYEQYF. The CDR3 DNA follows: TGCGCCAGCAGCCAAGCGACTACTAGCGGGAGTCCCTACGAGCAGTACTTC.

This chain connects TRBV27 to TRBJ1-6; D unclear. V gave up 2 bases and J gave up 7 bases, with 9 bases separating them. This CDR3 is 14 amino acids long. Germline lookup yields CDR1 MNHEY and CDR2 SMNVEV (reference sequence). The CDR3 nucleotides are TGTGCCAGCAGTTTAGGGCAAACCAATTCACCCCTCCACTTT. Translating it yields CASSLGQTNSPLHF.

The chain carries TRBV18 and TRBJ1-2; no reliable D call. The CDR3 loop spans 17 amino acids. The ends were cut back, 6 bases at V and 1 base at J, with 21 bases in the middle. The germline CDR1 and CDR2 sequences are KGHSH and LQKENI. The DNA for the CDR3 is TGTGCCAGCTCCCCGAACTTGGGAGGAGGTGGTAACTATGGCTACACCTTC. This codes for CASSPNLGGGGNYGYTF.

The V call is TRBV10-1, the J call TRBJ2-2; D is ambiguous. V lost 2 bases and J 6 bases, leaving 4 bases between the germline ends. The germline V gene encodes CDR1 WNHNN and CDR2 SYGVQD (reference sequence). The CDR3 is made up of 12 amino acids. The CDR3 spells CASSEPAGELFF. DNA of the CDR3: TGCGCCAGCAGTGAGCCCGCCGGGGAGCTGTTTTTT.

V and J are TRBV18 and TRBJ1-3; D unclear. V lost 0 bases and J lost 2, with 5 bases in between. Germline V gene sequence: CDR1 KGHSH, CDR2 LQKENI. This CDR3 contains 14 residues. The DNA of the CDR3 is TGTGCCAGCTCACCACCCAGGACTGGAAACACCATATATTTT. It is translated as CASSPPRTGNTIYF.